This T cell receptor (beta chain) is from a study of blood T cell repertoires in COVID-19. Data came from immunoSEQ multiplex PCR; TCRdb stores just in-frame clones and leaves some out. The sample records around 77,000 clones, 83% being singletons. Germline V gene sequence: CDR1 MDHEN, CDR2 SYDVKM. CDR3 length equals 15 residues. After removal of 4 bases from V and 0 bases from J, the junction contained 5 bases not matched to a gene. This TCR came from a man aged 30 to 39 with COVID-19, enrolled during active disease. V is TRBV28 and J is TRBJ1-1; 7 nucleotides agree with TRBD1. Specimen: peripheral blood. This CDR3 reads CASSSGQAMNTEAFF. In nucleotides, the CDR3 is TGTGCCAGCAGTTCCGGACAGGCCATGAACACTGAAGCTTTCTTT.